This T cell receptor (beta chain) was sequenced in a study of shared clonotypes between healthy human individuals. General study points: Clonotype sharing among the donors was expected to vary with sequencing depth.

This CDR3 contains 15 residues. Trimming removed 1 base from V and 8 bases from J, with 15 bases in between. Germline-derived CDR1 and CDR2 are KGHSH and LQKENI. On this clone itself: The antigen is not known.

The assay was immunoSEQ multiplex PCR, and TCRdb's table has in-frame clones only and misses some. This table holds about 1 million clones, around 76% found once. The V and J genes are TRBV18 and TRBJ2-1, with D hard to call. The sample comprised memory CD4+ T cells sorted from blood. Subset indicated: CD45RA-negative fraction. The clonotype was recovered from a man in his late teens or twenties in good health. The CDR3 DNA follows: TGTGCCAGCTCACCACGAACCCTTTCGGGCCATGAGCAGTTCTTC. This encodes CASSPRTLSGHEQFF.